The 10 T cell receptor beta chains below all came from one sample that was sequenced in a study of blood T cell repertoires in COVID-19. The protocol was immunoSEQ multiplex PCR, while the TCRdb copy is restricted to in-frame clones and leaves out a portion. Of some 69,000 clones in the sample, less than 95% were seen once. Material: peripheral blood. Every receptor here comes from a man in his fifties or sixties with COVID-19, enrolled during active disease.

The CDR3 nucleotides read TGCGCCAGCAGCTTGCGAACGGGGTCCGGAAACACCATATATTTT. It encodes CASSLRTGSGNTIYF. The genes are TRBV5-1 and TRBJ1-3, with unresolved D. Trimming shortened V by 1 base and J by 4 bases, and 12 bases separated the two germline ends. The CDR3 loop spans 15 amino acids. Germline V CDR1 and CDR2: SGHRS, YFSETQ.

This clone was counted a single time. This chain connects TRBV7-2 to TRBJ1-1; D ambiguous. The V end lost 5 bases, the J end lost 1 base, and 20 bases lay between the germline ends. The germline CDR1 and CDR2 sequences are SGHTA and FQGNSA. This CDR3 contains 17 residues. The CDR3 bases are TGTGCCAGCAGCCCTAATCGGTCGGGTAGAGGGAACACTGAAGCTTTCTTT. This gives the protein CASSPNRSGRGNTEAFF.

The chain carries TRBV24-1 and TRBJ2-2, with 8 bases aligning to TRBD1. CDR1 and CDR2 (germline): KGHDR, SFDVKD. This CDR3 is built from 17 residues. V shed 3 bases, J shed 2 bases, and the junction held 7 bases outside the gene matches. CDR3 protein: CATSDSRGQHNTGELFF. CDR3 sequence (DNA): TGTGCCACCAGTGATAGCAGGGGGCAACATAACACCGGGGAGCTGTTTTTT.

V usage is TRBV29-1 and J usage is TRBJ2-1; perhaps TRBD1 as D (6 bases). CDR3 size: 14 residues. Per the germline V gene, CDR1 is SQVTM and CDR2 is ANQGSEA. The germline V and J ends were trimmed by 2 bases and 4 bases, with 12 bases remaining between them. CDR3 sequence: CSVEMFQGYNEQFF. The CDR3 DNA reads as TGCAGCGTTGAAATGTTCCAGGGGTACAATGAGCAGTTCTTC.

V and J are TRBV7-9 and TRBJ2-7; 9 bases agree with TRBD2. Germline-derived CDR1 and CDR2 are SEHNR and FQNEAQ (reference sequence). The CDR3 spans 13 residues. With V trimmed by 1 base and J by 11 bases, 6 bases remained unmatched. This CDR3 reads CASSLGPSGVKYF. In nucleotides, the CDR3 is TGTGCCAGCAGCTTAGGTCCTAGCGGGGTGAAGTACTTC.

This clone was seen just once. The chain combines TRBV5-6 with TRBJ1-2, with a weak D call TRBD1 (5 bases). Germline V gives CDR1 SGHDT, CDR2 YYEEEE. V was cut by 3 bases and J by 4 bases, with 10 bases left in between. The CDR3 is 13 amino acids. CDR3 amino acids: CASSYDRVYGYTF. CDR3 sequence (DNA): TGTGCCAGCAGCTACGACAGAGTCTATGGCTACACCTTC. Complete variable domain (other parts from reference TRBV5-6 and TRBJ1-2): DAGVTQSPTHLIKTRGQQVTLRCSPKSGHDTVSWYQQALGQGPQFIFQYYEEEERQRGNFPDRFSGHQFPNYSSELNVNALLLGDSALYLCASSYDRVYGYTFGSGTRLTVV.

V and J are TRBV5-1 and TRBJ2-7; 7 bases match TRBD1. V dropped 0 bases and J dropped 0; count of bases not matched to a gene: 3. This CDR3 comprises 15 residues. Germline CDR1 and CDR2: SGHRS and YFSETQ. Here the CDR3 DNA reads TGCGCCAGCAGCTTGGCGACAGGGAGCTCCTACGAGCAGTACTTC. It is translated as CASSLATGSSYEQYF.

The chain carries TRBV12-3 or TRBV12-4 and TRBJ1-4; D gene uncertain. CDR3 length equals 12 residues. With 7 bases removed from V and 3 bases from J, the gap between germline ends came to 6 bases. The CDR3 nucleotides read TGTGCCAGCACCGTATCTAATGAAAAACTGTTTTTT. It specifies CASTVSNEKLFF.

CDR3: CATEPGQWPYNEQFF. The CDR3 bases are TGTGCCACGGAACCGGGACAGTGGCCCTACAATGAGCAGTTCTTC. This chain connects TRBV10-3 to TRBJ2-1; TRBD1 matches at 7 bases. Germline V lookup: CDR1 ENHRY, CDR2 SYGVKD. CDR3 length: 15 amino acids. With V trimmed by 10 bases and J by 2 bases, 11 bases remained unmatched.

V usage is TRBV29-1 and J usage is TRBJ2-7, with 11 bases that match TRBD2. J gave up 6 bases and V 4 bases, and 2 bases lay outside the gene matches. CDR1 and CDR2 from the germline V gene are SQVTM and ANQGSEA. The CDR3 contains 12 residues. CDR3 sequence reads: CSVVGTSGEQYF. CDR3 nucleotide sequence: TGCAGCGTTGTAGGGACTAGCGGCGAGCAGTACTTC.